These T cell receptor beta chains were read from a single sample in a study of control samples from healthy donors and cancer patients. Assay used: immunoSEQ multiplex PCR; TCRdb lists only in-frame clones, some missing. Of approximately 180,000 clones listed, 94% are singletons. The specimen sequenced was blood. The origin of the receptors is a woman aged 18-30 years in good health. Each CDR3 is given with its conserved first and last residue. The order of the fields is V gene, D gene, clone size, CDR3 length, J gene, CDR3 protein, CDR3 DNA. The D gene is left open where the match is weak. Expanded clones get a size class; other rows say once, few or many, or leave the size out.

V gene: TRBV19; D gene: .; clone size: .; CDR3 length: 15; J gene: TRBJ2-7; CDR3 protein: CASSVRDGLAYEQYF; CDR3 DNA: TGTGCCAGTAGCGTCCGGGACGGCCTAGCCTACGAGCAGTACTTC
V gene: TRBV6-5; D gene: TRBD1; clone size: .; CDR3 length: 14; J gene: TRBJ1-5; CDR3 protein: CASSRQGSNQPQHF; CDR3 DNA: TGTGCCAGCAGTCGACAGGGGAGCAATCAGCCCCAGCATTTT
V gene: TRBV5-6; D gene: TRBD1; clone size: .; CDR3 length: 15; J gene: TRBJ1-4; CDR3 protein: CASSRWDRGNEKLFF; CDR3 DNA: TGTGCCAGCAGCCGCTGGGACAGGGGGAATGAAAAACTGTTTTTT
V gene: TRBV14; D gene: TRBD1; clone size: .; CDR3 length: 14; J gene: TRBJ1-1; CDR3 protein: CASSQVAGQTEAFF; CDR3 DNA: TGTGCCAGCAGCCAAGTCGCGGGACAGACTGAAGCTTTCTTT
V gene: TRBV27; D gene: .; clone size: .; CDR3 length: 16; J gene: TRBJ1-6; CDR3 protein: CASSSILQLTNSPLHF; CDR3 DNA: TGTGCCAGCAGTTCAATCCTACAATTAACTAATTCACCCCTCCACTTT
V gene: TRBV2; D gene: .; clone size: .; CDR3 length: 13; J gene: TRBJ1-1; CDR3 protein: CASEWTVNTEAFF; CDR3 DNA: TGTGCCTCAGAATGGACAGTGAACACTGAAGCTTTCTTT
V gene: TRBV19; D gene: .; clone size: .; CDR3 length: 17; J gene: TRBJ1-2; CDR3 protein: CASRRAGINARSYGYTF; CDR3 DNA: TGTGCCAGTAGGAGGGCAGGGATAAACGCAAGGAGCTATGGCTACACCTTC
V gene: TRBV12-3/TRBV12-4; D gene: TRBD1; clone size: .; CDR3 length: 13; J gene: TRBJ1-2; CDR3 protein: CASTSRQGWGYTF; CDR3 DNA: TGTGCCAGCACCTCCAGACAGGGTTGGGGCTACACCTTC
V gene: TRBV9; D gene: TRBD2; clone size: .; CDR3 length: 17; J gene: TRBJ2-3; CDR3 protein: CASSPHEIAGSANTQYF; CDR3 DNA: TGTGCCAGCAGCCCCCACGAGATAGCGGGATCGGCGAATACGCAGTATTTT
V gene: TRBV9; D gene: .; clone size: .; CDR3 length: 14; J gene: TRBJ1-1; CDR3 protein: CASSVLPQAAEAFF; CDR3 DNA: TGTGCCAGCAGCGTATTACCTCAGGCGGCTGAAGCTTTCTTT
V gene: TRBV2; D gene: .; clone size: .; CDR3 length: 13; J gene: TRBJ1-2; CDR3 protein: CASSGYRSYGYTF; CDR3 DNA: TGTGCCAGCAGTGGCTACAGGAGCTATGGCTACACCTTC
V gene: TRBV20-1; D gene: .; clone size: .; CDR3 length: 13; J gene: TRBJ1-3; CDR3 protein: CSASNPPGNTIYF; CDR3 DNA: TGCAGTGCTAGTAACCCGCCGGGAAACACCATATATTTT
V gene: TRBV19; D gene: .; clone size: .; CDR3 length: 14; J gene: TRBJ2-2; CDR3 protein: CASSIGTNTGELFF; CDR3 DNA: TGTGCCAGTAGTATAGGCACGAACACCGGGGAGCTGTTTTTT
V gene: TRBV9; D gene: .; clone size: .; CDR3 length: 16; J gene: TRBJ2-2; CDR3 protein: CASRKLGGPDTGELFF; CDR3 DNA: TGTGCCAGCAGAAAACTAGGGGGGCCAGACACCGGGGAGCTGTTTTTT
V gene: TRBV6-2/TRBV6-3; D gene: TRBD2; clone size: .; CDR3 length: 16; J gene: TRBJ2-1; CDR3 protein: CASSYSPSGRPNEQFF; CDR3 DNA: TGTGCCAGCAGTTACTCGCCTAGCGGGAGGCCCAATGAGCAGTTCTTC
V gene: TRBV18; D gene: .; clone size: .; CDR3 length: 16; J gene: TRBJ2-1; CDR3 protein: CASSTPGSAGYNEQFF; CDR3 DNA: TGTGCCAGCTCAACCCCGGGTAGCGCGGGGTACAATGAGCAGTTCTTC
V gene: TRBV21-1; D gene: .; clone size: .; CDR3 length: 17; J gene: TRBJ1-6; CDR3 protein: CASSKAPRLGPYSPLHF; CDR3 DNA: TGTGCCAGCAGCAAAGCGCCGAGGTTGGGACCTTATTCACCCCTCCACTTT
V gene: TRBV19; D gene: .; clone size: .; CDR3 length: 11; J gene: TRBJ1-1; CDR3 protein: CASKRGTEAFF; CDR3 DNA: TGTGCCAGTAAGAGGGGAACTGAAGCTTTCTTT
V gene: TRBV7-3; D gene: .; clone size: .; CDR3 length: 13; J gene: TRBJ2-2; CDR3 protein: CASSASTTGELFF; CDR3 DNA: TGTGCCAGCAGCGCATCCACGACCGGGGAGCTGTTTTTT
V gene: TRBV5-1; D gene: TRBD2; clone size: once; CDR3 length: 20; J gene: TRBJ2-1; CDR3 protein: CASSSPASGRAGLDYNEQFF; CDR3 DNA: TGCGCCAGCAGCTCTCCTGCTAGCGGGAGGGCTGGACTTGATTACAATGAGCAGTTCTTC
V gene: TRBV28; D gene: .; clone size: .; CDR3 length: 13; J gene: TRBJ2-5; CDR3 protein: CASSFGSQETQYF; CDR3 DNA: TGTGCCAGCAGTTTTGGCAGCCAAGAGACCCAGTACTTC
V gene: TRBV2; D gene: TRBD1; clone size: .; CDR3 length: 11; J gene: TRBJ1-2; CDR3 protein: CARRTGYDYTF; CDR3 DNA: TGTGCCCGCCGGACAGGGTATGACTACACCTTC
V gene: TRBV2; D gene: .; clone size: .; CDR3 length: 13; J gene: TRBJ1-2; CDR3 protein: CASSPDRYDGYTF; CDR3 DNA: TGTGCCAGCAGTCCAGACAGGTATGATGGCTACACCTTC
V gene: TRBV12-5; D gene: .; clone size: .; CDR3 length: 14; J gene: TRBJ1-1; CDR3 protein: CASGSNRVNTEAFF; CDR3 DNA: TGTGCTAGTGGTTCAAACAGGGTGAACACTGAAGCTTTCTTT
V gene: TRBV4-2; D gene: .; clone size: .; CDR3 length: 15; J gene: TRBJ1-5; CDR3 protein: CASSLGAPLGQPQHF; CDR3 DNA: TGTGCCAGCAGCCTAGGGGCACCACTAGGGCAGCCCCAGCATTTT
V gene: TRBV27; D gene: .; clone size: .; CDR3 length: 15; J gene: TRBJ1-5; CDR3 protein: CASSLGRGGNQPQHF; CDR3 DNA: TGTGCCAGCAGTTTAGGCAGGGGAGGCAATCAGCCCCAGCATTTT
V gene: TRBV19; D gene: .; clone size: .; CDR3 length: 14; J gene: TRBJ1-1; CDR3 protein: CASRGGSLNTEAFF; CDR3 DNA: TGTGCCAGTAGGGGGGGCAGTTTGAACACTGAAGCTTTCTTT
V gene: TRBV19; D gene: .; clone size: .; CDR3 length: 15; J gene: TRBJ2-5; CDR3 protein: CASSRGRGAQETQYF; CDR3 DNA: TGTGCCAGTAGTAGGGGCCGGGGGGCCCAAGAGACCCAGTACTTC
V gene: TRBV6-5; D gene: .; clone size: .; CDR3 length: 15; J gene: TRBJ1-1; CDR3 protein: CASSPGANMNTEAFF; CDR3 DNA: TGTGCCAGCAGCCCCGGAGCAAACATGAACACTGAAGCTTTCTTT